This T cell receptor (beta chain) was observed in a study of blood T cell repertoires in COVID-19 (dated by TCRdb to the early 2020s). Regarding the complete study: Samples from collaborators originated in the United States, Italy and Spain and spanned both the acute and convalescent phases of COVID-19. The material from the prospective study consisted of cDNA or gDNA derived from T cells, B-cell-depleted T cells, or PBMCs. Deeply sampled blood TCRbeta repertoires from subjects exposed to, actively infected with, or recovered from COVID-19 were included in the dataset. The repertoires were made available in a free public database intended to serve as a resource for research on the immune response to SARS-CoV-2. Samples were obtained from the ongoing ImmuneRACE study (first 160 participants) and from about 1,300 subjects provided by 6 global collaborators. A de-identified subject ID, COVID-19 status, age in years and sex were almost always included in the sample metadata. Where available, HLA class I and class II types were obtained from metadata supplied by the sample provider rather than from assay-based typing. Overall study outcomes, separate from this receptor: Clinical and demographic metadata were provided uncurated, with the amount varying by source and participant.

The immunoSEQ Assay, a bias-controlled multiplex PCR, was used to amplify TCRbeta CDR3 regions from genomic DNA. As for how the authors treated the data: The number of nucleated cells in each sample was estimated from the amplification of reference gene primers within the assay. To quantify the absolute abundance of each unique TCRbeta CDR3 rearrangement, sequence reads were collapsed and filtered. Productive Simpson clonality was computed per sample as the square root of Simpson's diversity index over productive rearrangements. In TCRdb, the immuneACCESS table is reduced to in-frame sequences with V and J assigned. These tables do not hold every clone; where another copy was compared, an unresolved V gene accounts for under half, and the others remain unexplained. The DNA gave D and trimming, while V, J and clone size come from that table. This sample has 350,000 or so clones in its table, and about 86% of those were observed once. The top ten clonotypes cover approximately 3.1% of the sample.

The collaborating institutions used their own protocols to collect whole blood in K2EDTA tubes. Collaborator samples were shipped for TCRbeta analysis as frozen whole blood, isolated PBMCs, or DNA extracted from either sample type. A remark on this clone: Its antigen target is currently unknown. Within one base of it there is no much larger clone, and no base qualities were kept.

This TCR was sampled from a man younger than 40 with active or convalescent COVID-19. Sequencing was done on a sample of peripheral blood.

The sequence in DNA is TGTGCCAGCAGTCAACCCCGGACAGGGTTGGTTCGGGAAGGCTACACCTTC. Protein translation: CASSQPRTGLVREGYTF. The rearranged chain carries TRBV6-6 and TRBJ1-2; 8 bases in between match TRBD1. The CDR3, from cysteine to phenylalanine, totals 17 residues. Only the CDR3 DNA is retained, 51 bases long and in frame from the first base. In the germline V gene (reference sequence), CDR1 corresponds to MNHNY and CDR2 to SVGAGI. V trim: 5 bases; J trim: 8 bases; unmatched bases: 19.